This T cell receptor beta chain was found in a study of blood T cell repertoires in COVID-19. Study overall: Samples representing acute and convalescent COVID-19 were sourced from the United States, Italy and Spain.

The table lists this clone with a few counts. Original data processing: Estimates of nucleated cell counts were drawn from the amplification of reference gene primers. The assay was immunoSEQ multiplex PCR, and TCRdb's table has in-frame clones only and misses some. The V and J calls and clone size come from that table; D and trimming were worked out from the DNA. The sample lists 100,000 or so clones, roughly 85% seen once, with 15% to 17% in the top ten. What was sequenced was peripheral blood. The sequence was obtained from a woman older than 75 with acute or convalescent COVID-19.

CDR3 nucleotides: TGTGCCAGCAGCGTAGTCGGCGTAGGGGGCCTCCAAGAGACCCAGTACTTC. This gives the protein CASSVVGVGGLQETQYF. The chain uses TRBV9 and TRBJ2-5; TRBD1 aligns across 7 bases. V lost 0 bases and J lost 1; bases outside the gene matches: 9. Germline values: CDR1 SGDLS, CDR2 YYNGEE. The length of the CDR3 is 17 residues.